This TCR beta chain is drawn from a study of T cells in Graves' hyperthyroidism and ophthalmopathy. This clonotype has a count of ten or more. Its antigen is not known. Germline assignment: CDR1 LGHDT and CDR2 YNNKEL (reference sequence). V lost 1 base, J lost 3 bases, and 8 bases stayed unmatched. The CDR3 is made up of 17 amino acids. Amplified regions were TCR beta CDR3 sequences from RNA transcripts. Using the HTBI primer set, a first-round RT-PCR was run on the TCR CDR3. TCRdb ran MiXCR on the multiplex PCR reads and lists one entry per CDR3 protein. The sample contains a few hundred thousand distinct CDR3 sequences, 21% of which appear only once. Patients counted as stable if ophthalmopathy did not develop within 18 months. Diagnoses used clinical symptoms, serum thyroxine and TRAb, thyroid ultrasound and orbital computed tomography. Study conclusions and caveats: In the blood, most expanded thyroid clonotypes above 0.001 appeared as well. Patients with ophthalmopathy were separated from those with stable hyperthyroidism by a 13 V-J model.

The clonotype originates from a woman aged 45-60 years with Graves' hyperthyroidism. Sequenced: blood. The V and J genes are TRBV3-1 and TRBJ2-1; TRBD2 aligns across 8 bases. The CDR3 sequence is CASSQGIAGTSYNEQFF. The CDR3, as DNA: TGTGCCAGCAGCCAAGGTATAGCGGGAACGAGCTACAATGAGCAGTTCTTC.